The rows below give T cell receptor beta chains drawn from one sample of a study of T cells in localized non-small cell lung cancer. Generated by immunoSEQ multiplex PCR, the TCRdb table keeps only in-frame clones and is missing some. The sample has about 28,000 clones; about 92% are singletons. The material sequenced was peripheral blood, taken before any cancer treatment. Every receptor here comes from a woman between 40 and 69 years old with stage I lung adenocarcinoma. Both conserved end residues are part of each CDR3. Fields, in order: clone size, D gene, J gene, V gene, CDR3 protein, CDR3 DNA. A D gene is named only where the DNA matches it firmly. Only part of the rows carry a size: once, few, many, or a class if the clone is expanded.

NA	NA	TRBJ1-2	TRBV7-2	CASSLGYRDQNFF	TGTGCCAGCAGCTTAGGATATAGGGACCAGAATTTTTTC
NA	NA	TRBJ1-4	TRBV5-1	CASSRSQGNEKLFF	TGCGCCAGCAGCCGTTCCCAGGGCAACGAAAAACTGTTTTTT
NA	TRBD1	TRBJ1-5	TRBV28	CASRSYRGNQPQHF	TGTGCCAGCCGATCTTACAGGGGGAATCAGCCCCAGCATTTT
once	NA	TRBJ1-1	TRBV29-1	CSVRDFNTEAFF	TGCAGCGTTAGGGACTTCAACACTGAAGCTTTCTTT
once	TRBD1	TRBJ2-7	TRBV27	CASSQAPGQGHGEQYF	TGTGCCAGCAGTCAAGCTCCGGGACAGGGTCATGGGGAGCAGTACTTC
NA	TRBD1	TRBJ2-3	TRBV5-6	CASSSGTGLADTQYF	TGTGCCAGCAGCTCCGGGACAGGTCTTGCAGATACGCAGTATTTT
few	NA	TRBJ2-2	TRBV28	CASSVTGRELFF	TGTGCCAGCAGCGTAACAGGACGGGAGCTGTTTTTT
NA	NA	TRBJ2-7	TRBV19	CASRSRDSILRGQYF	TGTGCCAGTAGATCCCGGGACTCCATTCTACGAGGGCAGTACTTC
once	TRBD2	TRBJ2-1	TRBV11-3	CASSSGGYNEQFF	TGTGCCAGCAGCTCGGGAGGCTACAATGAGCAGTTCTTC
NA	TRBD1	TRBJ1-1	TRBV7-9	CASSGGQGHTEAFF	TGTGCCAGCAGCGGGGGACAGGGACACACTGAAGCTTTCTTT
NA	NA	TRBJ1-6	TRBV28	CATGGRGALHF	TGTGCCACCGGGGGGAGAGGAGCCCTCCACTTT